This T cell receptor beta chain was observed in a study of blood T cell repertoires in COVID-19. Source study methods: Quantification of nucleated cells was approximated via reference gene primer amplification. The method was immunoSEQ multiplex PCR; TCRdb's version includes in-frame clones alone and lacks a portion of them. V, J and clone size were drawn from that table, and D and trimming were deduced from the DNA. The top ten hold over 4.5% of the sample, which has over 200,000 clones, around 86% seen once. The CDR3 contains 13 residues. V gave up 3 bases and J gave up 7 bases, with 12 bases separating them. Per the germline V gene, CDR1 is KGHDR and CDR2 is SFDVKD.

The sample was peripheral blood. This sequence originates from an elderly man with acute or convalescent COVID-19. The chain has TRBV24-1 and TRBJ2-7, with D possibly TRBD2 on 6 matching bases. In DNA form, the CDR3 reads TGTGCCACCAGTGATGGGGGGATAGGAGAGCAGTACTTC. This gives the protein CATSDGGIGEQYF.